A selection of T cell receptor beta chains follows, all from one sample in a study of metastatic and nonmetastatic thyroid tumors. Using MiXCR, TCRdb re-called clones from the PCR reads. Of around 26,000 clones detected, around 20% appear once; the ten largest clones hold roughly 8%. What was sequenced was blood. The receptors here all came from a female donor with papillary thyroid cancer or a benign thyroid nodule (not recorded which). Some clones in this sample may be carry-over from other donors' samples. Each CDR3 is given with its conserved first and last residue. Fields, in order: V gene, D gene, J gene, clone size, CDR3 protein, CDR3 DNA. A D gene is named only where the DNA matches it firmly. Clone size is not always given. Where it is, it says once, few, many or a class for expanded clones.

TRBV20-1	NA	TRBJ2-1	many	CSAPPGLGLNNEQFF	TGCAGTGCCCCCCCCGGGCTAGGGCTGAACAATGAGCAGTTCTTC
TRBV7-7	NA	TRBJ2-5	many	CAVTGAAQETQYF	TGTGCTGTCACTGGGGCAGCACAAGAGACCCAGTACTTC
TRBV6-5	NA	TRBJ1-6	medium-sized	CASSYHRAAGRSPLHF	TGTGCCAGCAGTTACCACCGAGCGGCAGGGAGGTCACCCCTCCACTTT
TRBV4-3	NA	TRBJ2-3	many	CASSQDWGMAQYF	TGCGCCAGCAGCCAAGATTGGGGCATGGCGCAGTATTTT
TRBV20-1	NA	TRBJ1-2	once	CSARKDPSSYGYTF	TGCAGTGCTAGGAAGGACCCGTCGTCTTATGGCTACACCTTC
TRBV5-1	NA	TRBJ1-4	many	CASSLSTADGLFF	TGCGCCAGCAGCTTATCGACAGCAGATGGACTGTTTTTT
TRBV28	NA	TRBJ2-1	medium-sized	CASSSAGPALF	TGTGCCAGCAGCTCCGCGGGCCCAGCGCTCTTC
TRBV6-4	NA	TRBJ2-1	many	CASSDRQGGYNEQFF	TGTGCCAGCAGTGACCGTCAGGGAGGTTACAATGAGCAGTTCTTC
TRBV6-1	NA	TRBJ2-2	NA	CASTPPGVDTGELFF	TGTGCCAGCACCCCCCCTGGGGTTGACACCGGGGAGCTGTTTTTT
TRBV27	TRBD2	TRBJ2-7	medium-sized	CASSFSPSGRTEQYF	TGTGCCAGCAGTTTTTCGCCTAGCGGGAGAACCGAGCAGTACTTC
TRBV18	NA	TRBJ1-1	many	CASSPRQENTEAFF	TGTGCCAGCTCACCAAGACAGGAGAACACTGAAGCTTTCTTT
TRBV6-1	NA	TRBJ2-3	many	CASREGRGTDTQYF	TGTGCCAGCAGAGAAGGACGAGGCACAGATACGCAGTATTTT
TRBV28	TRBD1	TRBJ1-1	NA	CASSLWTGAINSDAFF	TGTGCCAGCAGTTTGTGGACAGGGGCTATTAACAGTGATGCTTTCTTT
TRBV24-1	TRBD2	TRBJ2-3	NA	CATSDLGLAGEDTQYF	TGTGCCACCAGTGATTTGGGACTAGCGGGGGAAGATACTCAGTATTTT
TRBV10-3	NA	TRBJ2-3	many	CAISGREGGTDTQYF	TGTGCCATCAGTGGTCGGGAAGGAGGCACAGATACGCAGTATTTT
TRBV29-1	TRBD1	TRBJ2-1	many	CSVDFQGAYNEQFF	TGCAGCGTTGACTTCCAGGGGGCCTACAATGAGCAGTTCTTC
TRBV28	TRBD1	TRBJ2-7	medium-sized	CASRGQGRSYEQYF	TGTGCCAGCAGGGGACAGGGTAGGTCCTACGAGCAGTACTTC
TRBV12-3/TRBV12-4	NA	TRBJ2-2	NA	CASSSTNTGDLFF	TGTGCCAGCAGTTCCACGAACACCGGGGATCTGTTCTTT
TRBV4-1	NA	TRBJ2-7	many	CASSQGDEQYF	TGCGCCAGCAGCCAAGGGGACGAGCAGTACTTC
TRBV20-1	NA	TRBJ1-1	medium-sized	CSAQGTGNTEAFF	TGCAGTGCTCAGGGGACGGGAAACACTGAAGCTTTCTTT